The 7 T cell receptor beta chains given below trace back to one sample, sequenced in a study of radiotherapy plus CTLA-4 blockade in lung cancer. Using immunoSEQ multiplex PCR, the repertoire was profiled, and TCRdb retains in-frame clones only, with some absent. The sample shows 80,000 or so clones, about 79% of them seen only once. Here the sequenced sample was peripheral blood, taken from a patient treated with radiotherapy plus ipilimumab. These TCRs come from a human donor with non-small cell lung cancer who had a partial response to radiotherapy plus ipilimumab. Some clones in this sample may be carry-over from other donors' samples.

Notes on this clone: The same CDR3 is also encoded by other DNA sequences in this sample. The chain couples TRBV6-1 to TRBJ2-7; D not certain. The V and J ends lost 0 bases and 6 bases respectively, with 6 bases between them. This CDR3 comprises 12 residues. Per germline, CDR1 MNHNS and CDR2 SASEGT. For the CDR3, the DNA is TGTGCCAGCAGTGAAGCTATTGTCGAGCAGTACTTC. Protein: CASSEAIVEQYF.

The chain carries TRBV11-3 and TRBJ2-5; D is ambiguous. The CDR3 is 14 amino acids. V lost 5 bases to trimming and J lost 4 bases, with 14 bases between them. The germline V gene encodes CDR1 SGHNT and CDR2 YENEEA. The CDR3: CASSGTRVPETQYF. The CDR3 DNA reads TGTGCCAGCAGCGGCACACGGGTCCCAGAGACCCAGTACTTC.

With regard to this clone: Germline is not matched at one junction end, which may reflect a read error. The J gene is TRBJ2-5, the V gene TRBV25-1, with D possibly TRBD1 on 6 matching bases. Germline CDR1 reads MGHDK; CDR2 reads SYGVNS. The CDR3 sequence is 16 residues long. The CDR3 nucleotides read TGTGCCAGCAGTCCCTCGGGCGGTGGGGGCCAAGAAACCCAGTACTTC. This codes for CASSPSGGGGQETQYF.

The V call is TRBV5-1, the J call TRBJ2-1; 14 nucleotides match TRBD2. CDR1 is SGHRS and CDR2 is YFSETQ in the germline V gene. J was trimmed by 6 bases and V by 2 bases; bases with no gene match: 7. The CDR3 loop spans 17 amino acids. CDR3 region: CASSFRLAGGPVNEQFF. The CDR3 nucleotides read TGCGCCAGCAGCTTCAGACTAGCGGGGGGGCCCGTCAATGAGCAGTTCTTC.

V usage is TRBV5-1 and J usage is TRBJ2-2, with D tentatively TRBD1 (6 bases). V was clipped by 0 bases and J by 1 base, with 7 bases between them. The CDR3 totals 15 residues. Germline V gene data show CDR1 as SGHRS and CDR2 as YFSETQ. This chain's CDR3 is CASSLGGLNTGELFF. In DNA form, the CDR3 reads TGCGCCAGCAGCTTGGGGGGGCTGAACACCGGGGAGCTGTTTTTT.

Here the CDR3 DNA reads TGTGCCAGCAGAAGAGGTATTGGGGACAGGCAGTACTTC. Protein product: CASRRGIGDRQYF. This chain joins TRBV6-6 and TRBJ2-7; 7 bases align to TRBD1. Germline CDR1 is MNHNY and CDR2 is SVGAGI (reference sequence). The CDR3 has 13 amino acids. J was trimmed by 9 bases and V by 6 bases; bases with no gene match: 11.

This chain uses TRBV10-3 with TRBJ2-7; 8 bases are a match to TRBD2. Germline CDR1 ENHRY, CDR2 SYGVKD. The CDR3 covers 14 residues. V was clipped by 6 bases and J by 6 bases; unmatched bases: 10. DNA of the CDR3: TGTGCCATCAGCGCCCGGGGGGGGAGAGGCGAGCAGTACTTC. Its translation is CAISARGGRGEQYF.